The 14 T cell receptor beta chains below all came from one sample that was sequenced in a study of molecular identifiers for immune sequencing clone quantification. TCRdb fed the PCR reads into MiXCR, producing one record per CDR3 protein. The sample has nearly 650,000 distinct CDR3 sequences, roughly 27% seen once. Sequencing was carried out using naive CD8+ T cells from blood, with Jurkat cell RNA spiked in. The subset was: FACS-sorted CD8+CD4-CCR7+CD45RA+ naive T cells. These receptors all stem from a human donor in good health. Some libraries in this study had Jurkat cell RNA spiked in.

This chain uses TRBV19 with TRBJ2-7; TRBD1 matches at 7 bases. The trim removed 4 bases at V and 12 bases at J, leaving 15 bases unmatched. Germline loops: CDR1 LNHDA, CDR2 SQIVND (reference sequence). The CDR3 runs to 14 residues. CDR3 bases: TGTGCCAGTAGTACCGGACAGGTGGCGTACGCGCCGTACTTC. Translated: CASSTGQVAYAPYF.

At least ten counts were recorded for this clonotype. The V and J genes are TRBV29-1 and TRBJ2-3; tentatively, D is TRBD1 (6 bases). Trimming took off 6 bases at V and 0 bases at J, with 13 bases between the two ends. CDR1 and CDR2 (germline): SQVTM, ANQGSEA. This CDR3 has 14 residues. CDR3 amino acids: CSVETGASTDTQYF. The CDR3 nucleotides are TGCAGCGTGGAGACAGGAGCAAGCACAGATACGCAGTATTTT.

The sample holds a few counts of this clonotype. V usage is TRBV13 and J usage is TRBJ2-2; D remains unclear. The CDR3 has 12 residues. CDR1 is PRHDT, CDR2 FYEKMQ, per germline (reference sequence). V was trimmed by 11 bases and J by 2 bases, leaving 9 bases between them. The DNA of the CDR3 is TGTGCCTATCCCACAAACACCGGGGAGCTGTTTTTT. Protein sequence: CAYPTNTGELFF. Drawing the rest from reference TRBV13 and TRBJ2-2, the complete variable domain is AAGVIQSPRHLIKEKRETATLKCYPIPRHDTVYWYQQGPGQDPQFLISFYEKMQSDKGSIPDRFSAQQFSDYHSELNMSSLELGDSALYFCAYPTNTGELFFGEGSRLTVL.

This clonotype was detected only a few times. The rearrangement links TRBV6-6 to TRBJ2-7; the D call may be TRBD1 or TRBD2 (6 bases each). The CDR3 extends over 16 amino acids. CDR1 is MNHNY and CDR2 is SVGAGI in the germline V gene (reference sequence). Trimming cost V 2 bases and J 3 bases, with 17 bases left between them. The CDR3 DNA is TGTGCCAGCAGTTACGCGAGGGGGGAAGGCGGCTACGAGCAGTACTTC. Encoded protein: CASSYARGEGGYEQYF.

The table lists this clonotype with a few counts. The CDR3 DNA follows: TGTGCCAGCAGCTTTGTTTTGGGGCTCGGAAACACCATATATTTT. It is translated as CASSFVLGLGNTIYF. The chain carries TRBV5-6 and TRBJ1-3; D is possibly TRBD1 (5 bases). Germline loops: CDR1 SGHDT, CDR2 YYEEEE. CDR3 length equals 15 residues. V gave up 2 bases and J gave up 4 bases, with 13 bases separating them.

In the case of this clonotype: One end of the junction fails to match germline, which may point to a read error. V is TRBV12-3 or TRBV12-4 and J is TRBJ2-5; D may be TRBD1 (6 bases). The CDR3 consists of 13 residues. The CDR3 here is CASSLQGKETQHF. CDR3 coding DNA: TGTGCCAGCAGTTTACAGGGGAAAGAGACCCAGCACTTC.

This clonotype was picked up many times. The chain combines TRBV4-3 with TRBJ2-1; a weak D match, TRBD1 (5 bases). Trimming took off 0 bases at V and 2 bases at J, with 8 bases between the two ends. This CDR3 spans 15 amino acids. CDR1 is LGHNA and CDR2 is YSLEER in the germline V gene. The CDR3 loop reads CASSQDSGTYNEQFF. DNA of the CDR3: TGCGCCAGCAGCCAAGATTCAGGGACCTACAATGAGCAGTTCTTC.

The chain couples TRBV27 to TRBJ2-7; TRBD2 is a possible D gene (6 bases). Deletions cut 3 bases from V and 5 bases from J, with 17 bases between. The germline CDR1 and CDR2 sequences are MNHEY and SMNVEV (reference sequence). CDR3 length equals 15 residues. CDR3 bases: TGTGCCAGCAGTTTGCGCGTAGCGGCTAACCACGAGCAGTACTTC. Translating it yields CASSLRVAANHEQYF.

This clonotype has a handful of counts. The chain has TRBV9 and TRBJ2-1; D call uncertain. This CDR3 spans 11 amino acids. V lost 3 bases to trimming and J lost 5 bases, with 3 bases between them. CDR1 and CDR2 from the germline V gene are SGDLS and YYNGEE. The DNA of the CDR3 is TGTGCCAGCAGCGCAGACAATGAGCAGTTCTTC. Translated, it gives CASSADNEQFF.

This clonotype was counted at least ten times. The V gene is TRBV6-5, the J gene TRBJ1-1; D unclear. The V gene lost 8 bases and the J gene lost 6 bases, with 25 bases spanning the gap. Germline CDR1 and CDR2: MNHEY and SVGAGI. The CDR3 spans 16 residues. CDR3 protein: CASSERVPHIGAEAFF. For the CDR3, the DNA is TGTGCCAGCTCCGAAAGGGTCCCCCACATTGGGGCTGAAGCTTTCTTT.

This clonotype has at least ten counts. The chain recombines TRBV6-5 with TRBJ2-6; 7 positions match TRBD1. V shed 1 base and J 0 bases; nucleotides not matched to a gene: 15. From germline, CDR1 is MNHEY and CDR2 SVGAGI. This CDR3 comprises 21 residues. CDR3 in amino acids: CASSYWPPQGVPLSGANVLTF. CDR3 nucleotide sequence: TGTGCCAGCAGTTACTGGCCCCCCCAGGGGGTCCCGCTCTCTGGGGCCAACGTCCTGACTTTC.

Concerning this clonotype itself: A much larger clonotype is one base distant, so this may be a read error. The J gene is TRBJ1-1, the V gene TRBV7-9, with 7 bases fitting TRBD1. The V gene's germline CDR1 is SEHNR and CDR2 FQNEAQ (reference sequence). After removal of 5 bases from V and 4 bases from J, the junction contained 13 bases not matched to a gene. The CDR3 has 16 residues. Written as DNA, the CDR3 is TGTGCCAGCAGCAGTGGGACAGCAATCATGAGCACTGAAGCTTTCTTT. Its translation is CASSSGTAIMSTEAFF.

This clonotype was seen at least ten times. J is TRBJ2-2 and V is TRBV30; D possibly matches TRBD1 or TRBD2 (5 bases each). The CDR3 covers 14 residues. The V end was cut by 2 bases, the J end by 6 bases, with 13 bases between. Per the germline V gene, CDR1 is GTSNPN and CDR2 is SVGIG (reference sequence). CDR3 sequence (DNA): TGTGCCTGGAGTCGCGAGATGGGGGCCGGGGAGCTGTTTTTT. Its translation: CAWSREMGAGELFF. Full variable domain (outside the CDR3, taken from reference TRBV30 and TRBJ2-2): SQTIHQWPATLVQPVGSPLSLECTVEGTSNPNLYWYRQAAGRGLQLLFYSVGIGQISSEVPQNLSASRPQDRQFILSSKKLLLSDSGFYLCAWSREMGAGELFFGEGSRLTVL.

The chain uses TRBV7-9 and TRBJ1-2; D gene uncertain. V lost 5 bases, J lost 0 bases, and 13 bases lay in between. The length of the CDR3 is 15 residues. CDR1 and CDR2 from the germline V gene are SEHNR and FQNEAQ (reference sequence). CDR3 DNA: TGTGCCAGCAGCCCCATCGAGCGAGCTAACTATGGCTACACCTTC. This encodes CASSPIERANYGYTF.